One sample yielded the 5 T cell receptor beta chains listed below, sequenced in a study of blood T cell repertoires in COVID-19. Assay used: immunoSEQ multiplex PCR; TCRdb lists only in-frame clones, some missing. The data hold about 340,000 clones, with approximately 86% observed a single time. Sequencing was carried out using PBMCs or T cells enriched from blood (not recorded which). The receptors were gathered from a middle-aged woman with acute COVID-19.

In its sample, this clone was seen once. The rearrangement uses TRBV10-1 and TRBJ2-7; 7 nucleotides match TRBD2. Per the germline V gene, CDR1 is WNHNN and CDR2 is SYGVQD (reference sequence). J lost 4 bases, V lost 0 bases, and 9 bases had no gene match. The CDR3 has 16 residues. For the CDR3, the DNA is TGCGCCAGCAGTGAGTCCGGGGGGAGGCCAGAGTACGAGCAGTACTTC. Residues: CASSESGGRPEYEQYF.

The rearrangement joins TRBV24-1 to TRBJ2-5, with a weak D call TRBD2 (7 bases). Germline V gene lookup returns CDR1 KGHDR and CDR2 SFDVKD. The V and J ends lost 4 bases and 5 bases respectively, with 16 bases between them. This CDR3 region has 15 residues. CDR3 region: CATSDPEGGTETQYF. The CDR3 DNA is TGTGCCACCAGTGACCCGGAGGGGGGGACGGAGACCCAGTACTTC.

This clone was recorded once. The rearrangement links TRBV5-6 to TRBJ2-7, with a possible D match to TRBD2 (5 bases). The CDR3 spans 13 residues. The germline V gene has CDR1 SGHDT and CDR2 YYEEEE. The germline V and J ends were trimmed by 3 bases and 5 bases, with 12 bases remaining between them. The DNA of the CDR3 is TGTGCCAGCAGCTACGGGATTCCCAACGAGCAGTACTTC. It translates to CASSYGIPNEQYF.

The chain carries TRBV11-2 and TRBJ2-7; TRBD1 matches 8 bases. The length of the CDR3 is 13 residues. J was trimmed by 6 bases and V by 1 base; bases with no gene match: 2. CDR1 SGHAT and CDR2 FQNNGV come from the germline V gene. The CDR3 region has the DNA TGTGCCAGCAGCTTAGCCAGGGGGCGCGAGCAGTACTTC. Amino acids: CASSLARGREQYF.

The rearrangement joins TRBV6-5 to TRBJ2-2; TRBD1 is a possible D gene (6 bases). Germline values: CDR1 MNHEY, CDR2 SVGAGI. V lost 5 bases, J lost 7 bases, and 11 bases lay in between. The CDR3 length is 13 residues. For the CDR3, the DNA is TGTGCCAGCAGTACACAGGGCGGCGGGGAGCTGTTTTTT. Protein: CASSTQGGGELFF.